This TCR beta chain was retrieved from a study of T cells after yellow fever vaccination. Deletions cut 6 bases from V and 4 bases from J, with 10 bases between. CDR1 and CDR2 from the germline V gene are DFQATT and SNEGSKA (reference sequence). The CDR3 has 12 amino acids. This clonotype was recorded a few times. From the 5' RACE reads, TCRdb called clonotypes with MiXCR, one entry per CDR3 protein. The sample contains around 250,000 distinct CDR3 sequences, about 7.1% of which appear only once. Sequencing was performed on CD4+ T cells sorted from PBMCs, taken 15 days after the yellow fever booster vaccination. The chain combines TRBV20-1 with TRBJ2-1, with D unresolved. This receptor was taken from a man aged 25 to 40 who received the YFV17D yellow fever vaccine. The CDR3 loop reads CSAPHPYNEQFF. In DNA form, the CDR3 reads TGCAGTGCGCCGCATCCTTACAATGAGCAGTTCTTC.